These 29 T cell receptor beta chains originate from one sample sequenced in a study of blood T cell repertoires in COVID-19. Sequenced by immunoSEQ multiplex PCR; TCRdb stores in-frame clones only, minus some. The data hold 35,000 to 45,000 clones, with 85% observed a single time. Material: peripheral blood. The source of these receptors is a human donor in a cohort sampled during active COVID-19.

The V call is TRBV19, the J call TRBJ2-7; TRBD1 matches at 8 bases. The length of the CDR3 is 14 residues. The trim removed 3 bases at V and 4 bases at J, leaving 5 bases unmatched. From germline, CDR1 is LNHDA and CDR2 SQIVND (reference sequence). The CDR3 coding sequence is TGTGCCAGTAGTATTGCGGGACAGGTATACGAGCAGTACTTC. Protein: CASSIAGQVYEQYF.

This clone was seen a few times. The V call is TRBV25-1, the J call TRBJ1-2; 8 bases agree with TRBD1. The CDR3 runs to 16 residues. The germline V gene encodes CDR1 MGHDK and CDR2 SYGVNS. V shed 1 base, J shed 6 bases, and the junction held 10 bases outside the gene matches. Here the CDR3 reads CASSESGPTGENGYTF. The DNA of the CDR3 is TGTGCCAGCAGTGAATCGGGCCCGACAGGGGAGAATGGCTACACCTTC.

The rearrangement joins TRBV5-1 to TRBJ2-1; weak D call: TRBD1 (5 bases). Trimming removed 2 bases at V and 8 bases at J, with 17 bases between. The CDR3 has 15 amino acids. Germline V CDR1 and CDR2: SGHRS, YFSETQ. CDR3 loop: CASSLVRTSHDEQFF. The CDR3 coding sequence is TGCGCCAGCAGCTTAGTTAGGACAAGTCACGATGAGCAGTTCTTC.

DNA of the CDR3: TGTGCCAGCTCACCGGGGGGGCGTGAAGCTTTCTTT. As protein: CASSPGGREAFF. The chain combines TRBV18 with TRBJ1-1, with D perhaps TRBD1 (6 bases). This CDR3 has 12 residues. Trimming removed 3 bases at V and 7 bases at J, with 9 bases between. Germline V gene sequence: CDR1 KGHSH, CDR2 LQKENI.

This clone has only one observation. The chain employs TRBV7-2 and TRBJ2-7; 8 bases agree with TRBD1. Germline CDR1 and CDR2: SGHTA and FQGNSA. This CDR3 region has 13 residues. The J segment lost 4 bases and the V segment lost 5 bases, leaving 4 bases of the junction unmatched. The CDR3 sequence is CASSQDRAYEQYF. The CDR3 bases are TGTGCCAGCAGCCAGGACAGGGCTTACGAGCAGTACTTC.

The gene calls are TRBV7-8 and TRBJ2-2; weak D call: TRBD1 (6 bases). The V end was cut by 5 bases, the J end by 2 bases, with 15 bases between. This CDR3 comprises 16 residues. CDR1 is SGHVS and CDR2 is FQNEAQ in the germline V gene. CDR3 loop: CASSPRQVVNTGELFF. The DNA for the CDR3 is TGTGCCAGCAGCCCCAGACAGGTGGTTAACACCGGGGAGCTGTTTTTT.

The CDR3 region is CASSEPRGGVATEAFF. The CDR3 region has the DNA TGTGCCAGCAGCGAGCCTCGAGGGGGTGTTGCTACTGAAGCTTTCTTT. The V and J genes are TRBV9 and TRBJ1-1, with D possibly being TRBD1 (6 bases). The CDR3 has 16 amino acids. The ends were cut back, 3 bases at V and 5 bases at J, with 20 bases in the middle. The V gene's germline CDR1 is SGDLS and CDR2 YYNGEE.

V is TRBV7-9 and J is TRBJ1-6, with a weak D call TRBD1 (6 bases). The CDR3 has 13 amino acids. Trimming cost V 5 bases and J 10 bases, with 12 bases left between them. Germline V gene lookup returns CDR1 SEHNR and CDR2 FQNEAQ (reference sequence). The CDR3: CASSGQMGSPLHF. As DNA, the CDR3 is TGTGCCAGCAGCGGACAGATGGGATCACCCCTCCACTTT.

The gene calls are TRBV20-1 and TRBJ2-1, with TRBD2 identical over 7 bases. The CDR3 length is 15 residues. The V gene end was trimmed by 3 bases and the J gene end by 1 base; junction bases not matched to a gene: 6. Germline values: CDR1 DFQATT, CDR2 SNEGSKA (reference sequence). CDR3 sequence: CSASMGGGSYNEQFF. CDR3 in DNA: TGCAGTGCTAGTATGGGGGGGGGTTCCTACAATGAGCAGTTCTTC.

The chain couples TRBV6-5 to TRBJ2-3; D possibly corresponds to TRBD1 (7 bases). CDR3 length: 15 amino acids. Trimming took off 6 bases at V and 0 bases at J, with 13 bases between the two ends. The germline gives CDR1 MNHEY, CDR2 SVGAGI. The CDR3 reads CASSRETGSTDTQYF. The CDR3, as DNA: TGTGCCAGCAGCCGGGAGACAGGGAGCACAGATACGCAGTATTTT.

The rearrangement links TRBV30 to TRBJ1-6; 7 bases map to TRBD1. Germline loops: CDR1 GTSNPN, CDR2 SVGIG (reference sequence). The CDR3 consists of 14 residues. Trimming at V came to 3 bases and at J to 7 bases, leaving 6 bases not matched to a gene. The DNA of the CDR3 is TGTGCCTGGAGCCAGGGACAGCCAAATTCACCCCTCCACTTT. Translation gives CAWSQGQPNSPLHF.

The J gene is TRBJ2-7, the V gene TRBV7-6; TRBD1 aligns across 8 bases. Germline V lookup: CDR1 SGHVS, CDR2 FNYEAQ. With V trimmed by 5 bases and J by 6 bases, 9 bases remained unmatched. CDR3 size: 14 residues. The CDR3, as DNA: TGTGCCAGCAGCCTTCCGGGACAGGTCCGCGAGCAGTACTTC. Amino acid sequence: CASSLPGQVREQYF.

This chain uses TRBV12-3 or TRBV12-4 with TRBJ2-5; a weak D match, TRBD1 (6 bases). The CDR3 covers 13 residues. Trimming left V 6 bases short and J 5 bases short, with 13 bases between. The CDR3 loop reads CASSLQGRETQYF. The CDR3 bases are TGTGCCAGCAGCCTACAGGGTAGGGAGACCCAGTACTTC.

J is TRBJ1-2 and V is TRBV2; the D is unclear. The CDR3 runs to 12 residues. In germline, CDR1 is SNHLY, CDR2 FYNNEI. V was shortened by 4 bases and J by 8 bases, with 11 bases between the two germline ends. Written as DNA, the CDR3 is TGTGCCAGCAGTGCTTTTCGGGTCGGCTACACCTTC. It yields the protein CASSAFRVGYTF.

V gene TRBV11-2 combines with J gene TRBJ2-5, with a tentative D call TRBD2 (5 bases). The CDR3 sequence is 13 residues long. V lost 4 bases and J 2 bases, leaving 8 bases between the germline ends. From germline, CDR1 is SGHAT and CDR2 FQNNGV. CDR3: CASSYGLQETQYF. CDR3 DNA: TGTGCCAGCAGCTACGGACTTCAAGAGACCCAGTACTTC. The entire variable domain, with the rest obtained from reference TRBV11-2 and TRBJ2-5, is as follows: EAGVAQSPRYKIIEKRQSVAFWCNPISGHATLYWYQQILGQGPKLLIQFQNNGVVDDSQLPKDRFSAERLKGVDSTLKIQPAKLEDSAVYLCASSYGLQETQYFGPGTRLLVL.

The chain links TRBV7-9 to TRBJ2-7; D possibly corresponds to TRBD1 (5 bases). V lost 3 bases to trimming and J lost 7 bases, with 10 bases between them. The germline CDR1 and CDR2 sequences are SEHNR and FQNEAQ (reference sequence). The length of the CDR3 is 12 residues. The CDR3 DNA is TGTGCCAGCAGCTTTTCAGGGAATGAGCAGTACTTC. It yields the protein CASSFSGNEQYF.

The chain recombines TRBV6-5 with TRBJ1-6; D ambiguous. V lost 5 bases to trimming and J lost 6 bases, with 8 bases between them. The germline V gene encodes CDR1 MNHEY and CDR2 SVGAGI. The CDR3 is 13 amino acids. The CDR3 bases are TGTGCCAGCAGTCAGGTTGTTAATTCACCCCTCCACTTT. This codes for CASSQVVNSPLHF.

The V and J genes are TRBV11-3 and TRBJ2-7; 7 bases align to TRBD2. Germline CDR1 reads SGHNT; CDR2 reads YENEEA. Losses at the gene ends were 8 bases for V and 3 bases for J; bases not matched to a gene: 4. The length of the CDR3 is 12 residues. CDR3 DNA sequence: TGTGCCAGCTCCGGGACTAACTACGAGCAGTACTTC. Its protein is CASSGTNYEQYF.

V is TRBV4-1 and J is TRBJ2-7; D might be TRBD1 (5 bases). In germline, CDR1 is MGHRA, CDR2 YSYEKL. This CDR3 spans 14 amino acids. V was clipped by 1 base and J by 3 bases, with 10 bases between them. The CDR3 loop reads CASSQGPTDYEQYF. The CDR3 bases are TGCGCCAGCAGCCAAGGACCGACAGACTACGAGCAGTACTTC.

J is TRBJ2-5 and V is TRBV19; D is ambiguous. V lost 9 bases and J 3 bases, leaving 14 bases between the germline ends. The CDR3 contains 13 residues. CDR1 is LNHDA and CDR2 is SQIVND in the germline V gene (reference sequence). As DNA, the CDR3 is TGTGCCAGCAGCCCCAGGCAGGAAGAGACCCAGTACTTC. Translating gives CASSPRQEETQYF.

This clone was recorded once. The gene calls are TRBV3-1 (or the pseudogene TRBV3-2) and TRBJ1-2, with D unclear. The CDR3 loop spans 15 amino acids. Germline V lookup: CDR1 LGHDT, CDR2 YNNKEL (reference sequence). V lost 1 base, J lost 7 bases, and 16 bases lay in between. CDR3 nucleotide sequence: TGTGCCAGCAGCCAAGGGGCGGGTCGTAGTTCTGGCTACACCTTC. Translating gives CASSQGAGRSSGYTF.

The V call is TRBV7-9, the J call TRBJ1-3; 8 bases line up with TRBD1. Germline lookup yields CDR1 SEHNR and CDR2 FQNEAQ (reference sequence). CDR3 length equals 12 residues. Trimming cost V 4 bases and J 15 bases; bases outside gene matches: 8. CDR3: CASSSGQGRAYF. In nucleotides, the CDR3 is TGTGCCAGCAGCTCCGGACAGGGACGAGCATATTTT.

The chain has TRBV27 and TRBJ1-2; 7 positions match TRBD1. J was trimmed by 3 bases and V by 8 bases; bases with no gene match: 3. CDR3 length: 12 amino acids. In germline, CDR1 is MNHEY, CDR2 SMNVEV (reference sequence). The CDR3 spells CASGDSDYGYTF. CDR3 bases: TGTGCCAGCGGGGACAGTGACTATGGCTACACCTTC.

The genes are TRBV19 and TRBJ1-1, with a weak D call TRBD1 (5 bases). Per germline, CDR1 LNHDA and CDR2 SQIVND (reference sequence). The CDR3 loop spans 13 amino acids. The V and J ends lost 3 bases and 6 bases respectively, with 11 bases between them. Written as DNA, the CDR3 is TGTGCCAGTAGTATGGCAGGGAGGGCTGAAGCTTTCTTT. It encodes CASSMAGRAEAFF.

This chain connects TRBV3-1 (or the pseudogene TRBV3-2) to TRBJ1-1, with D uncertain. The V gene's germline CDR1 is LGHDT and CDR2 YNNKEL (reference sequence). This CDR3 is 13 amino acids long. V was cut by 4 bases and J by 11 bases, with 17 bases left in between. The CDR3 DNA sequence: TGTGCCAGCAGCCTTGAGAGTGGAGGAGTGGCTTTCTTT. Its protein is CASSLESGGVAFF.

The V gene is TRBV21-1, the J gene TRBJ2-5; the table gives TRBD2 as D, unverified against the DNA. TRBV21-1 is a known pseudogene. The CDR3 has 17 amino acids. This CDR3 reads CASSKRTSGRPQETQYF. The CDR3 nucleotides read TGTGCCAGCAGCAAGCGGACTAGCGGGAGGCCCCAAGAGACCCAGTACTTC.

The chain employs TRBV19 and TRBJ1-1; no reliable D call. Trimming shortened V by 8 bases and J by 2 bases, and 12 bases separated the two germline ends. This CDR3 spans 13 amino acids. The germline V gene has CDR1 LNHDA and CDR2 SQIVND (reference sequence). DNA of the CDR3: TGTGCCAGTGGTTCGACACCAAACACTGAAGCTTTCTTT. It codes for CASGSTPNTEAFF.

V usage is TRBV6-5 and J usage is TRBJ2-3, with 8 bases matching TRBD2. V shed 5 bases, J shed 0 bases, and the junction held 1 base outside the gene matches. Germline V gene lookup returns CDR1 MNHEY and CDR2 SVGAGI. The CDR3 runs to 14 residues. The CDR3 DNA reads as TGTGCCAGCAGTCGGACTAGCAGCACAGATACGCAGTATTTT. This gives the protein CASSRTSSTDTQYF.

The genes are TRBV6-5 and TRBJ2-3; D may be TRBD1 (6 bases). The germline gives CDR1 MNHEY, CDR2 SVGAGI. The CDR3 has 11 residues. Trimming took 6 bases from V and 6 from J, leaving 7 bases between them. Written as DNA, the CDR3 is TGTGCCAGCAGAGACAGGGATACGCAGTATTTT. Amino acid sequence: CASRDRDTQYF.